This section outlines one TCR beta chain sequence together with its context. Its target antigen remains unknown. Base qualities were left out, and no much larger clone turns up one base away. This record belongs to a study of blood T cell repertoires in COVID-19 (dated by TCRdb to the early 2020s). Looking at the study overall: Samples from collaborators originated in the United States, Italy and Spain and spanned both the acute and convalescent phases of COVID-19. Sample metadata almost always included a de-identified subject ID, COVID-19 status, age in years and sex. The repertoires were made available in a free public database intended to serve as a resource for research on the immune response to SARS-CoV-2. Where HLA class I and class II types were available, the types were taken from metadata supplied by the sample provider, not from assay-based typing. Samples came from the ongoing ImmuneRACE study (first 160 participants) plus 1,254 subjects from 6 global collaborators. Subjects who had been exposed to COVID-19, were actively infected with it, or had recovered from it provided the deeply sampled blood TCRbeta repertoires that made up the dataset. The material from the prospective study consisted of cDNA or gDNA derived from T cells, B-cell-depleted T cells, or PBMCs.

One collaborating source in Seattle enrolled patients during active infection and followed them longitudinally through the course of disease. Whole blood was collected in K2EDTA tubes by collaborating institutions according to the institutions' own protocols. For TCRbeta analysis, collaborator samples were shipped as frozen whole blood, as isolated PBMCs, or as DNA extracted from either sample type. The immunoSEQ Assay, a bias-controlled multiplex PCR, was used to amplify TCRbeta CDR3 regions from genomic DNA. In the authors' own workflow: Within the assay, amplification of reference gene primers was used to estimate how many nucleated cells each sample contained. To quantify the absolute abundance of each unique TCRbeta CDR3 rearrangement, sequence reads were collapsed and filtered. For each sample, productive Simpson clonality was calculated as the square root of Simpson's diversity index over productive rearrangements. The immuneACCESS repertoire file appears here via TCRdb, limited to in-frame rearrangements. These files lack a portion of the clones; in checked studies, under half of the deficit traces to unresolved V genes, and the cause of the others is not known. Clonal size and the V and J genes are those of that table, whereas D and trimming came from the DNA. The sample table lists 75,000 to 90,000 clones, about 73% of them with a count of one. The leading ten clones occupy roughly 36% of the sample.

What the study reported, not specific to this receptor: How much clinical and demographic metadata was included differed by source and by participant, and the metadata was provided uncurated.

V is pruned by 2 bases and J by 2 bases, leaving 6 bases of the junction without a gene match. CDR1 and CDR2 (SGHNT, YYREEE) derive from the germline V gene (reference sequence). The cysteine opens and the phenylalanine closes a CDR3 of 15 amino acids. This entry keeps only the CDR3 DNA: 45 bases, framed from base 1. Sequenced material: peripheral blood. The chain links TRBV5-4 with TRBJ1-2; 7 nucleotides in the junction match TRBD1. The receptor was derived from a man in his sixties with COVID-19, enrolled during active disease. The base sequence is TGTGCCAGCAGCTTTAGCTCCAGGGGGAACTATGGCTACACCTTC. Translated, this is CASSFSSRGNYGYTF.